In this sample, the clone carrying this T cell receptor beta chain turned up many times. What it binds is not known. The data were obtained in a study of Graves' ophthalmopathy and Graves' hyperthyroidism. Study information: Upon initial diagnosis and before any treatment, peripheral blood was collected. Study-level results: As the model predicted ophthalmopathy progression, it achieved a sensitivity of 70.59% and a specificity of 72.22%. Blood was where most expanded thyroid clonotypes above 0.001 frequency also turned up.

RNA served as the template for amplifying TCR beta CDR3 regions. HTBI primers were employed in first-round RT-PCR, then a second-round multiplex PCR followed. Each CDR3 protein gets one entry after TCRdb re-called the multiplex PCR reads with MiXCR. The sample holds roughly 400,000 distinct CDR3 sequences, approximately 15% seen once. CDR1 is MNHEY, CDR2 SVGAGI, per germline. V lost 0 bases and J lost 0, with 8 bases in between. The CDR3 spans 15 residues. Patients were excluded if they had other autoimmune diseases or uncontrolled infections, and likewise if pregnancy or lactation applied. This receptor was obtained from a young woman with stable Graves' hyperthyroidism. Sample: peripheral blood. The V and J genes are TRBV6-5 and TRBJ2-5; a weak D match, TRBD2 (5 bases). CDR3 protein: CASSYSGGDQETQYF. The DNA of the CDR3 is TGTGCCAGCAGTTACTCCGGAGGCGACCAAGAGACCCAGTACTTC.